This T cell receptor (beta chain) originates from a study of shared clonotypes between healthy human individuals. Findings and limits, study-wide: Some clonotypes were shared by all four sorted-subset donors, while others were not shared. The non-shared ones had lower generation probabilities than the shared ones.

This clone was observed once. The antigen is unknown. V shed 0 bases and J shed 4 bases, with 10 bases lying between them. In germline, CDR1 is SGHNT, CDR2 YYREEE (reference sequence). The CDR3 loop spans 15 amino acids. The table came from immunoSEQ multiplex PCR; TCRdb's copy has only in-frame clones and leaves some out. This sample has some 1,600,000 clones, with nearly 99% found just once. The chain joins TRBV5-4 to TRBJ1-4; D is perhaps TRBD1 (6 bases). Sequencing was carried out using naive CD4+ T cells sorted from blood. Specified subset: CD45RA+ positively selected. The receptor was derived from a man aged 30 to 39 in good health. As DNA, the CDR3 is TGTGCCAGCAGCTTGGCGTCAGGGGATAATGAAAAACTGTTTTTT. It encodes CASSLASGDNEKLFF.